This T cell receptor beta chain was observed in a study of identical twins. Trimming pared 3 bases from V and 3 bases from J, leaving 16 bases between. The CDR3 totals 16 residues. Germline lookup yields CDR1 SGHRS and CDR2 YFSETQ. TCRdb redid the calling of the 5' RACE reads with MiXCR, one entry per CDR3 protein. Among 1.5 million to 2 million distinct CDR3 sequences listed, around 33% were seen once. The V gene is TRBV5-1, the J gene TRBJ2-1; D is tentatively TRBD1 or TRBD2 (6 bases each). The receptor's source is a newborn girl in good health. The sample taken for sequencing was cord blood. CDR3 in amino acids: CASSSLSGGGYNEQFF. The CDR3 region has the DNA TGCGCCAGCAGCTCCCTTAGCGGAGGGGGCTACAATGAGCAGTTCTTC. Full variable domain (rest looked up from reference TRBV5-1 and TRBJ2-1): KAGVTQTPRYLIKTRGQQVTLSCSPISGHRSVSWYQQTPGQGLQFLFEYFSETQRNKGNFPGRFSGRQFSNSRSEMNVSTLELGDSALYLCASSSLSGGGYNEQFFGPGTRLTVL.